This TCR beta chain was sequenced during a study of human T cells and chemical hapten exposure. Broader study findings: Sensitization with DPC brought no change to TCRs above 1 in 1000 in frequency.

Germline V CDR1 and CDR2: SGHRS, YFSETQ. J gave up 2 bases and V 1 base, and 3 bases lay outside the gene matches. This CDR3 is 14 amino acids long. About this clonotype: Its antigen is not known.

TCRdb used MiXCR to reprocess the RACE reads, holding one entry per CDR3 protein. The table has about 400,000 distinct CDR3 sequences, around 6% seen once. The time point was: patch test 2, 6 weeks after DPC sensitization. As for treatment: therapeutic diphenylcyclopropenone sensitization with weekly scalp DPC. Extraction yielded total RNA from whole blood (unfractionated). The sequence came from a woman aged 18-29 years with alopecia areata. Some clones in this sample may be carry-over from other donors' samples. Sample: whole blood, taken in connection with sensitization to the hapten diphenylcyclopropenone (DPC). The J gene is TRBJ2-7, the V gene TRBV5-1, with 7 bases lining up with TRBD1. In DNA, the CDR3 is TGCGCCAGCAGCTTGAAAAGGGGGCCCTACGAGCAGTACTTC. Its translation: CASSLKRGPYEQYF.